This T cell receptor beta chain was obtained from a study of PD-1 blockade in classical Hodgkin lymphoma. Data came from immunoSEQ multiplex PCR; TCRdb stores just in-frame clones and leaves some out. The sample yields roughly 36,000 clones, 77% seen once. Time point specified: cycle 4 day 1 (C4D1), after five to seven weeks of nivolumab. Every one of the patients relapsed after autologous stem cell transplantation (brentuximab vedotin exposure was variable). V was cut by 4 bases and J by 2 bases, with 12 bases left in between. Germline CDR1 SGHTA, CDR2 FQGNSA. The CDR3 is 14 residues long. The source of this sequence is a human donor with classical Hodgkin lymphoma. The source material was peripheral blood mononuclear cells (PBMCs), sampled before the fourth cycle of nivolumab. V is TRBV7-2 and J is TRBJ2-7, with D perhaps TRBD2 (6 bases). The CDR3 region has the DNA TGTGCCAGCAGCTCGAGGCGGGAACCCTACGAGCAGTACTTC. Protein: CASSSRREPYEQYF.